These 2 T cell receptor beta chains originate from one sample sequenced in a study of shared clonotypes between healthy human individuals. Profiled with immunoSEQ multiplex PCR; TCRdb holds only in-frame clones, not every one. In the table there are hundreds of thousands of clones, roughly three quarters of which are singletons. The sequenced sample was PBMCs. These receptors came from a woman in her 40s in good health. Some clones in this sample may be carry-over from other donors' samples.

The chain has TRBV27 and TRBJ1-1, with TRBD1 matching over 7 bases. Germline V gives CDR1 MNHEY, CDR2 SMNVEV (reference sequence). V lost 4 bases and J lost 1; bases outside the gene matches: 6. This CDR3 has 15 residues. The CDR3 loop reads CASSSPGTENTEAFF. The CDR3 bases are TGTGCCAGCAGTTCCCCCGGGACAGAGAACACTGAAGCTTTCTTT.

Comments on this clone: The sample contains more than one DNA sequence encoding this CDR3. The chain is built from TRBV5-4 and TRBJ2-7; maybe TRBD1 (5 bases). V lost 1 base to trimming and J lost 0 bases, with 17 bases between them. This CDR3 has 17 amino acids. Germline CDR1 reads SGHNT; CDR2 reads YYREEE (reference sequence). CDR3 DNA: TGTGCCAGCAGCTTGCCCCCCGGCAGGGAAGGCTCCTACGAGCAGTACTTC. Protein: CASSLPPGREGSYEQYF.